These 2 T cell receptor beta chains were sequenced from one sample in a study of identifying expanded T cells in peripheral blood. Profiling relied on immunoSEQ multiplex PCR, and the TCRdb table lists in-frame clones only, not all of them. Of around 47,000 clones listed, around 82% are singletons. The sequenced sample consisted of blood. These receptors were collected from a person aged 18-69 years in good health.

The chain couples TRBV9 to TRBJ2-5; tentative D call: TRBD2 (6 bases). Germline-derived CDR1 and CDR2 are SGDLS and YYNGEE. The CDR3 runs 14 residues. Trimming left V 3 bases short and J 2 bases short, with 11 bases between. CDR3 DNA sequence: TGTGCCAGCAGCGCCACCGGGGGTCAAGAGACCCAGTACTTC. Its translation: CASSATGGQETQYF.

The chain's CDR3 is CASRPGVWETQYF. In DNA form, the CDR3 reads TGTGCCAGCAGACCCGGGGTTTGGGAGACCCAGTACTTC. This chain links TRBV27 with TRBJ2-5; the D gene is possibly TRBD2 (5 bases). CDR1 and CDR2 from the germline V gene are MNHEY and SMNVEV (reference sequence). The CDR3 spans 13 residues. Deletions cut 6 bases from V and 5 bases from J, with 13 bases between.